This paragraph covers one TCR beta chain sequence. This record comes from a study of shared clonotypes between healthy human individuals. Among the unsorted PBMC samples, replicate PCRs used around 0.3 ug DNA, roughly 33,000 T cell genomes. The table came from immunoSEQ multiplex PCR; TCRdb's copy has only in-frame clones and leaves some out. The table lists fewer than 500,000 clones, about 75% of them singletons. With 6 bases removed from V and 4 bases from J, the gap between germline ends came to 18 bases. The CDR3 consists of 15 residues. Germline assignment: CDR1 MDHEN and CDR2 SYDVKM. Sequencing was carried out using PBMCs. This clonotype originated in a woman aged 40 to 49 in good health. Some clones in this sample may be carry-over from other donors' samples. This chain connects TRBV28 to TRBJ1-1; TRBD1 might be the D (5 bases). The CDR3 region is CASSFPQGSGTEAFF. Here the CDR3 DNA reads TGTGCCAGCAGCTTCCCCCAGGGATCGGGCACTGAAGCTTTCTTT.